The present TCR beta chain was sequenced within a study of blood T cell dynamics during melanoma immunotherapy. Noted time point: week 3, after first cycle of checkpoint inhibitor. Clones were read by immunoSEQ multiplex PCR, and TCRdb kept only the in-frame ones, dropping some. The sample comprises about 19,000 clones, 70% to 90% of which are singletons, and over 6% rests with the top ten. The CDR3 is made up of 14 amino acids. Unmatched junction bases numbered 5, after V lost 5 bases and J lost 3 bases. Germline lookup yields CDR1 SGHKS and CDR2 YYEKEE (reference sequence). The specimen comprised blood, sampled from a patient treated with checkpoint blockade. J is TRBJ2-4 and V is TRBV5-5; 7 nucleotides match TRBD1. This sequence originates from a human donor with melanoma. The CDR3 DNA sequence: TGTGCCAGCAGTTTAGCAGGGGGCAAAAACATTCAGTACTTC. Its protein is CASSLAGGKNIQYF.